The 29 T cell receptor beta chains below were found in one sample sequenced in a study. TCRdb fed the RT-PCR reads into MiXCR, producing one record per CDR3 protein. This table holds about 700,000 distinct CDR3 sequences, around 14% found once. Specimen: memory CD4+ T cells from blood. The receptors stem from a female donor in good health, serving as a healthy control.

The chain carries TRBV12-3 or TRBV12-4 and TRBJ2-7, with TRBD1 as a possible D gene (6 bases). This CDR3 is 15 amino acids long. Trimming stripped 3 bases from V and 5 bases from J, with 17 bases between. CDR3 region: CASSFPQTGRNEQYF. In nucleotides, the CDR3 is TGTGCCAGCAGTTTCCCCCAGACAGGAAGAAACGAGCAGTACTTC.

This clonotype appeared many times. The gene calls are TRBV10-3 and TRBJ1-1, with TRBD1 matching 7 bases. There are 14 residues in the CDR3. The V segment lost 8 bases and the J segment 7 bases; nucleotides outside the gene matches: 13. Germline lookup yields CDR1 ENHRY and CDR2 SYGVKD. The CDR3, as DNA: TGTGCCATCGGACCTCGGACAGGACCTGTTGAAGCTTTCTTT. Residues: CAIGPRTGPVEAFF.

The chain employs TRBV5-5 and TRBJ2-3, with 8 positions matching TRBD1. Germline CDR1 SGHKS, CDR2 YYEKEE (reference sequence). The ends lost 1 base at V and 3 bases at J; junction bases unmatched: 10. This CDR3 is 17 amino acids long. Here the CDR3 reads CASSLRGQATTTDTQYF. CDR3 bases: TGTGCCAGCAGCTTGCGGGGACAGGCCACGACAACAGATACGCAGTATTTT.

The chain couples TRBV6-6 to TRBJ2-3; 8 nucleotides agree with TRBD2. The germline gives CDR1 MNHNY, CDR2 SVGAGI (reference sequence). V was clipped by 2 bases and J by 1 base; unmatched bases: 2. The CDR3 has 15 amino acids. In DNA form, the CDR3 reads TGTGCCAGCAGTTACCCGGGAGGGGGCACAGATACGCAGTATTTT. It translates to CASSYPGGGTDTQYF.

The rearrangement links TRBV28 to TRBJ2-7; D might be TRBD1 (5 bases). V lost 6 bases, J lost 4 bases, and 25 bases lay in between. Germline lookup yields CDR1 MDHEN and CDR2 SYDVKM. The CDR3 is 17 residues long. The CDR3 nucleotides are TGTGCCAGCAGACCTCCCCCATACTCAGGGATTAGTTACGAGCAGTACTTC. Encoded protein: CASRPPPYSGISYEQYF.

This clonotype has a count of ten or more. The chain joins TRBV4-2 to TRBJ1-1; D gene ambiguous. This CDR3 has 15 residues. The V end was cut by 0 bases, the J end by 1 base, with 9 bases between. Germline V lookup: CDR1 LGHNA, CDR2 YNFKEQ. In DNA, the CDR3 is TGTGCCAGCAGCCAAGATTCGGCCGCGAACACTGAAGCTTTCTTT. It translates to CASSQDSAANTEAFF.

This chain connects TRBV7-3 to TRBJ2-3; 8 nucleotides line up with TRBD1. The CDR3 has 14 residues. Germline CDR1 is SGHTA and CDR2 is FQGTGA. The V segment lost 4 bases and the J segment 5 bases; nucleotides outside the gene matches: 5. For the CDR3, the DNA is TGTGCCAGCAGCTCAGGGGGCGGCGAAGATACGCAGTATTTT. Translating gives CASSSGGGEDTQYF.

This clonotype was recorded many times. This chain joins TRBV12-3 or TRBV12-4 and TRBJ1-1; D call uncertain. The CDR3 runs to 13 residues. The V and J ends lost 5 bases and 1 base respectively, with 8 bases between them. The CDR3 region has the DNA TGTGCCAGCAGTCGACTGAGGAACACTGAAGCTTTCTTT. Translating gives CASSRLRNTEAFF.

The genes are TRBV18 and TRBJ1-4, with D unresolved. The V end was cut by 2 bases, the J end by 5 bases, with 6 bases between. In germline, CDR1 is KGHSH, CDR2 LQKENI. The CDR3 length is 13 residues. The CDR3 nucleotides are TGTGCCAGCTCACCAAACAGCAATGAAAAACTGTTTTTT. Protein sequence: CASSPNSNEKLFF.

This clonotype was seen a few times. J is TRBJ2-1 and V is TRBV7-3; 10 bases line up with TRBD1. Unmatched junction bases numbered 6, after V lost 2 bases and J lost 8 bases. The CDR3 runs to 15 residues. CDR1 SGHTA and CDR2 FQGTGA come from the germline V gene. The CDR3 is CASSLRQGAMDEQFF. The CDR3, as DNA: TGTGCCAGCAGCTTACGACAGGGGGCAATGGATGAGCAGTTCTTC.

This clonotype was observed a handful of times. CDR3 residues: CASTVHGTDTQYF. Here the CDR3 DNA reads TGTGCCAGCACCGTCCACGGGACAGATACGCAGTATTTT. This rearrangement joins TRBV12-3 or TRBV12-4 to TRBJ2-3; the D is unclear. The CDR3 is 13 residues long. The V end lost 7 bases, the J end lost 3 bases, and 11 bases lay between the germline ends.

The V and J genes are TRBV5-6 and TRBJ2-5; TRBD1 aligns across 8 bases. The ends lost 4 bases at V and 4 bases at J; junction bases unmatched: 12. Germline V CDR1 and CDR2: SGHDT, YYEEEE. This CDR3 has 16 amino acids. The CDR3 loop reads CASSTGRGQRIETQYF. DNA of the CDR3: TGTGCCAGCAGCACCGGCAGGGGGCAAAGAATAGAGACCCAGTACTTC.

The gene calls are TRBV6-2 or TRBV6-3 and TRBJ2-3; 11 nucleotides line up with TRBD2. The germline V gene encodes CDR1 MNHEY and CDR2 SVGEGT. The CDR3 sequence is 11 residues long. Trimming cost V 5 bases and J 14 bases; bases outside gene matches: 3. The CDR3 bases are TGTGCCAGCAGTACTAGCGGGAGTGTGTATTTT. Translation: CASSTSGSVYF.

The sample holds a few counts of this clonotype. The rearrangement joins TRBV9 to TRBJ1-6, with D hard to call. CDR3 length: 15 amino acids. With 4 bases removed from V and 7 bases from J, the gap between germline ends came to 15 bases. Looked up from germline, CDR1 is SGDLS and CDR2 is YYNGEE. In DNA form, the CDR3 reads TGTGCCAGCAGCCCCGATAGGACGCGCAATTCACCCCTCCACTTT. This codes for CASSPDRTRNSPLHF.

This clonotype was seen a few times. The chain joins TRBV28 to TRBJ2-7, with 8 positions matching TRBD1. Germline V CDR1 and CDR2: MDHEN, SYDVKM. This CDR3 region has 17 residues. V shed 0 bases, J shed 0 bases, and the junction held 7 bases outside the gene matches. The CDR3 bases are TGTGCCAGCAGTTTATGGGTACAGGGGGTAAGCTCCTACGAGCAGTACTTC. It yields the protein CASSLWVQGVSSYEQYF.

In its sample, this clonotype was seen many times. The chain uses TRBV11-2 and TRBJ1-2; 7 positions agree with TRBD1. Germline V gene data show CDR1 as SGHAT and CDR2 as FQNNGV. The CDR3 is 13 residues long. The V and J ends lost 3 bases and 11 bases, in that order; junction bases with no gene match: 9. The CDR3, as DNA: TGTGCCAGCAGCTTCGATAGACAGGGACGGTACACCTTC. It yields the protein CASSFDRQGRYTF.

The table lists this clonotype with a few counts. The CDR3 coding sequence is TGCGCCAGCAGCTTGCCCAAACTAGCGGGAGGGCCATACGAGCAGTACTTC. Residues: CASSLPKLAGGPYEQYF. The chain uses TRBV5-1 and TRBJ2-7, with 13 bases identical to TRBD2. This CDR3 comprises 17 residues. Per germline, CDR1 SGHRS and CDR2 YFSETQ. Germline trimming cut 1 base from V and 4 bases from J; bases unmatched to any gene: 8.

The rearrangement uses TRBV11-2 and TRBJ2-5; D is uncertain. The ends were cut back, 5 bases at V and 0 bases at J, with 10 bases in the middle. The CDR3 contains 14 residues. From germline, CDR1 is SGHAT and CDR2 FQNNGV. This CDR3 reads CASSRSYNQETQYF. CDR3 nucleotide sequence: TGTGCCAGCAGCCGTAGTTATAACCAAGAGACCCAGTACTTC.

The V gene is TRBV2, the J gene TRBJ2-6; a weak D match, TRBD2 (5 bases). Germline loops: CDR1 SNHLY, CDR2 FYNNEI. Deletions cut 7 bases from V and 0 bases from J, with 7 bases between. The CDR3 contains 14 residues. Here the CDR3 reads CASTSGSGANVLTF. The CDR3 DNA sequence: TGTGCCAGCACGAGCGGCTCTGGGGCCAACGTCCTGACTTTC.

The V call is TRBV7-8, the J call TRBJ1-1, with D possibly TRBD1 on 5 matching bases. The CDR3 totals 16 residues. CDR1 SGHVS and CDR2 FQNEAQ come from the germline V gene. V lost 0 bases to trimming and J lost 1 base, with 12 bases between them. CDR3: CASSLASGLRNTEAFF. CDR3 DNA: TGTGCCAGCAGCTTAGCCTCGGGACTGCGGAACACTGAAGCTTTCTTT.

The CDR3 DNA is TGTGCCAGCAGTGAATTGACAGGGGATGAAAAACTGTTTTTT. It encodes CASSELTGDEKLFF. The rearrangement links TRBV2 to TRBJ1-4; 8 nucleotides agree with TRBD1. V gave up 2 bases and J gave up 6 bases; unmatched junction bases: 2. The germline V gene encodes CDR1 SNHLY and CDR2 FYNNEI. This CDR3 contains 14 residues.

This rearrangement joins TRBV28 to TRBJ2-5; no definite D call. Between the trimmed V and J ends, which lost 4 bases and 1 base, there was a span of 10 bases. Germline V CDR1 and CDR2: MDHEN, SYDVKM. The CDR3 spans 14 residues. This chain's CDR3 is CASSSHRAQETQYF. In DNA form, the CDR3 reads TGTGCCAGCAGTTCCCATAGGGCCCAAGAGACCCAGTACTTC. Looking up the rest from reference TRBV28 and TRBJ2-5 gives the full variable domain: DVKVTQSSRYLVKRTGEKVFLECVQDMDHENMFWYRQDPGLGLRLIYFSYDVKMKEKGDIPEGYSVSREKKERFSLILESASTNQTSMYLCASSSHRAQETQYFGPGTRLLVL.

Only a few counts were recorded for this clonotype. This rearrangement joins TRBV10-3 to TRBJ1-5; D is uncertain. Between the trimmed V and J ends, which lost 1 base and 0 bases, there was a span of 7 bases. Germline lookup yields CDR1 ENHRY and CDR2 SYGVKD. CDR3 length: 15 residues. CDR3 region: CAISEWGDSNQPQHF. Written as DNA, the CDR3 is TGTGCCATCAGTGAGTGGGGAGATAGCAATCAGCCCCAGCATTTT.

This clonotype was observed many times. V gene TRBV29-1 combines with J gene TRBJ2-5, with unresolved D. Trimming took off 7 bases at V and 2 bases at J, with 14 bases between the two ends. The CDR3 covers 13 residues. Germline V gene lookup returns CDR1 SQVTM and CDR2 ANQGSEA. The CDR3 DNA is TGCAGCGCCCGCAGTCACGGACAAGAGACCCAGTACTTC. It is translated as CSARSHGQETQYF. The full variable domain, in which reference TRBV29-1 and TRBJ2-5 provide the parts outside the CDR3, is SAVISQKPSRDICQRGTSLTIQCQVDSQVTMMFWYRQQPGQSLTLIATANQGSEATYESGFVIDKFPISRPNLTFSTLTVSNMSPEDSSIYLCSARSHGQETQYFGPGTRLLVL.

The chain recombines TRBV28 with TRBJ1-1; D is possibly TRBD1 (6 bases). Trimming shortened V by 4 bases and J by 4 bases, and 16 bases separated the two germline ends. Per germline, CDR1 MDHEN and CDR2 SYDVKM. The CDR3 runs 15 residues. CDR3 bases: TGTGCCAGCAGTTCCCACATTGGAGGGGGCACTGAAGCTTTCTTT. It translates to CASSSHIGGGTEAFF.

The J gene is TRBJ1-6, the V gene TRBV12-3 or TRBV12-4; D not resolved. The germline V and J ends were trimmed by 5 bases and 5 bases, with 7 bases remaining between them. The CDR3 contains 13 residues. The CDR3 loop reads CASSDGHNSPLHF. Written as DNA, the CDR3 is TGTGCCAGCAGTGACGGCCATAATTCACCCCTCCACTTT.

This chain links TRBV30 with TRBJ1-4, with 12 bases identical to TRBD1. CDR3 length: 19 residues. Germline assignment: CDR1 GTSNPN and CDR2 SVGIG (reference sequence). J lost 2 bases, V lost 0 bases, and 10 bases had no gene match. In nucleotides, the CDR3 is TGTGCCTGGAGTGTACGGGACAGGGGGCCAGGCGGCACTAATGAAAAACTGTTTTTT. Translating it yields CAWSVRDRGPGGTNEKLFF.

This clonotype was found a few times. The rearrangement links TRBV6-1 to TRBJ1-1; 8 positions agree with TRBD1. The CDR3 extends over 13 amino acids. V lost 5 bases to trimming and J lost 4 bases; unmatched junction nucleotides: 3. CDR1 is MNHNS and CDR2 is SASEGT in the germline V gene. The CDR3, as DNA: TGTGCCAGCAGTAGGACAGGGCCCACTGAAGCTTTCTTT. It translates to CASSRTGPTEAFF.

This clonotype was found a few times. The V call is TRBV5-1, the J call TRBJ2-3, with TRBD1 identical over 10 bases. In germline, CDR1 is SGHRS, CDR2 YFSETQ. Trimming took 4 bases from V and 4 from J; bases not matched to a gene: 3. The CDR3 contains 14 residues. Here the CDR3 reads CASSRGQGSDTQYF. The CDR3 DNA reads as TGCGCCAGCAGCAGGGGACAGGGGTCAGATACGCAGTATTTT.